Below are 21 T cell receptor beta chains sequenced from a single sample in a study of CXCR3-negative and CXCR3-positive naive CD8 T cells. UMI-tagged TRB cDNA libraries were built via 5' RACE. TCRdb reprocessed the 5' RACE reads and stores each CDR3 protein as one record, lacking DNA. The repertoire table contains over 70,000 distinct CDR3 sequences. The sequenced sample consisted of naive CXCR3- CD8+ T cells from blood. Subset of the sample: CD45RO-CCR7+CD27+CD95- naive CD8+ T cells lacking CXCR3 (TNR3-). Receptors were obtained from a human donor in good health. Some clones in this sample may be carry-over from other donors' samples.

The gene calls are TRBV9 and TRBJ2-2; the D call of TRBD1 rests on TCRdb alone, since no DNA is present to check it. Germline CDR1 reads SGDLS; CDR2 reads YYNGEE. The CDR3 spans 14 residues. The CDR3 sequence: CASSHPGNTGELFF.

The genes are TRBV7-9 and TRBJ2-1; there is no DNA to check the TCRdb D call of TRBD2. The length of the CDR3 is 15 residues. Germline CDR1 SEHNR, CDR2 FQNEAQ (reference sequence). The CDR3 reads CASSYSALGGNEQFF.

The chain employs TRBV3-1 and TRBJ2-2; the D call of TRBD2 rests on TCRdb alone, since no DNA is present to check it. Germline V gene sequence: CDR1 LGHDT, CDR2 YNNKEL (reference sequence). This CDR3 is 19 amino acids long. This chain's CDR3 is CASSQERLAGSANTGELFF.

The genes are TRBV28 and TRBJ2-1. CDR1 MDHEN and CDR2 SYDVKM come from the germline V gene. The CDR3 has 11 residues. CDR3 residues: CASSFTYEQFF.

The V call is TRBV6-1, the J call TRBJ2-5; TCRdb reports TRBD1, a call that lacks DNA to check it against. The germline gives CDR1 MNHNS, CDR2 SASEGT. The CDR3 sequence is 16 residues long. The CDR3 protein is CASGDWAGGSRETQYF.

The chain recombines TRBV7-9 with TRBJ2-7; checking the TCRdb D call of TRBD1 is not possible without DNA. CDR1 is SEHNR, CDR2 FQNEAQ, per germline (reference sequence). This CDR3 contains 15 residues. The CDR3 sequence: CASSSATGPAYEQYF.

The V and J genes are TRBV28 and TRBJ2-3; checking the TCRdb D call of TRBD2 is not possible without DNA. Per germline, CDR1 MDHEN and CDR2 SYDVKM. The CDR3 contains 14 residues. The CDR3 reads CASSPLAGGDTQYF.

The chain has TRBV25-1 and TRBJ1-1; TCRdb calls TRBD1, which cannot be checked without DNA. Germline CDR1 and CDR2: MGHDK and SYGVNS. This CDR3 has 14 amino acids. The CDR3 reads CASSVQGMNTEAFF.

The rearrangement uses TRBV20-1 and TRBJ2-3; absent DNA, TCRdb's TRBD1 call cannot be checked. Germline V gives CDR1 DFQATT, CDR2 SNEGSKA (reference sequence). The CDR3 is 16 amino acids. The CDR3: CSAPPNTGVGTDTQYF.

The V and J genes are TRBV28 and TRBJ1-1; absent DNA, TCRdb's TRBD1 call cannot be checked. The CDR3 is 14 amino acids. Germline CDR1 is MDHEN and CDR2 is SYDVKM. CDR3 sequence: CASSMTGEWTEAFF. Drawing the rest from reference TRBV28 and TRBJ1-1, the complete variable domain is DVKVTQSSRYLVKRTGEKVFLECVQDMDHENMFWYRQDPGLGLRLIYFSYDVKMKEKGDIPEGYSVSREKKERFSLILESASTNQTSMYLCASSMTGEWTEAFFGQGTRLTVV.

The rearrangement uses TRBV7-9 and TRBJ2-7; TCRdb's D call of TRBD2 is untestable without DNA. CDR3 length equals 17 residues. From germline, CDR1 is SEHNR and CDR2 FQNEAQ (reference sequence). CDR3 amino acids: CASSDESSGGASYEQYF.

This rearrangement joins TRBV20-1 to TRBJ2-7; as DNA is missing, the TRBD2 call by TCRdb cannot be tested. Germline V gives CDR1 DFQATT, CDR2 SNEGSKA (reference sequence). The CDR3 loop spans 16 amino acids. The CDR3 here is CSARRLAGGTRYEQYF.

The V gene is TRBV7-9, the J gene TRBJ2-7; TCRdb outputs TRBD1, but without DNA this stays unchecked. Per germline, CDR1 SEHNR and CDR2 FQNEAQ (reference sequence). The CDR3 covers 13 residues. CDR3 amino acids: CASSQPGAYEQYF.

V gene TRBV30 combines with J gene TRBJ2-1; the TRBD1 assignment by TCRdb is unverifiable without DNA. This CDR3 is built from 15 residues. Germline-derived CDR1 and CDR2 are GTSNPN and SVGIG (reference sequence). The CDR3 loop is CAWSAPRPAQWEQFF.

This chain links TRBV6-2 or TRBV6-3 with TRBJ1-2. Germline V gene sequence: CDR1 MNHEY, CDR2 SVGEGT. The CDR3 sequence is 16 residues long. The CDR3 sequence: CASSYSTDGPNYGYTF.

V and J are TRBV29-1 and TRBJ2-2; TCRdb selects TRBD2, and the lack of DNA leaves this call unchecked. Germline CDR1 reads SQVTM; CDR2 reads ANQGSEA. There are 14 residues in the CDR3. CDR3: CSVLVGGQAGELFF.

The rearrangement joins TRBV7-6 to TRBJ2-2; TCRdb's D gene call, TRBD1, goes unchecked for lack of DNA. Germline CDR1 reads SGHVS; CDR2 reads FNYEAQ. The CDR3 contains 17 residues. The CDR3 is CASSLVGAGGATGELFF.

The chain recombines TRBV5-4 with TRBJ1-1; TCRdb reports TRBD1, a call that lacks DNA to check it against. This CDR3 contains 15 residues. CDR1 and CDR2 from the germline V gene are SGHNT and YYREEE (reference sequence). The chain's CDR3 is CASSLTEQGGQEAFF.

The chain combines TRBV6-1 with TRBJ2-1. This CDR3 is built from 14 residues. CDR1 is MNHNS and CDR2 is SASEGT in the germline V gene. The chain's CDR3 is CASSDLIEYNEQFF.

J is TRBJ2-1 and V is TRBV4-2. CDR3 length: 13 amino acids. CDR1 is LGHNA, CDR2 YNFKEQ, per germline. CDR3 sequence reads: CASSQLGNNEQFF.

This chain links TRBV28 with TRBJ2-1; TCRdb designates TRBD1, a call that cannot be tested without DNA. Germline CDR1 MDHEN, CDR2 SYDVKM. This CDR3 region has 16 residues. The CDR3 here is CASSSRQGELYNEQFF. The full variable domain, with the rest looked up from reference TRBV28 and TRBJ2-1, is DVKVTQSSRYLVKRTGEKVFLECVQDMDHENMFWYRQDPGLGLRLIYFSYDVKMKEKGDIPEGYSVSREKKERFSLILESASTNQTSMYLCASSSRQGELYNEQFFGPGTRLTVL.